Shown below are 2 T cell receptor beta chains from a single sample sequenced in a study of OX40 agonist ivuxolimab in advanced cancers. Assay: immunoSEQ multiplex PCR; the TCRdb copy retains only in-frame clones and omits some. In the table there are some 45,000 clones, roughly 86% of which are singletons. The sample here was CD4+ or CD8+ T cells sorted from blood, taken in a trial of the OX40 agonist ivuxolimab. These receptors all come from an adult with an advanced solid tumor such as melanoma, head and neck, liver or kidney cancer.

The chain joins TRBV13 to TRBJ1-1; D remains ambiguous. The CDR3 is 14 amino acids. The germline gives CDR1 PRHDT, CDR2 FYEKMQ (reference sequence). V gave up 5 bases and J gave up 3 bases, with 13 bases separating them. The CDR3 region is CASSTRGKYTEAFF. CDR3 in DNA: TGTGCCAGCAGCACCAGAGGGAAGTACACTGAAGCTTTCTTT.

This clone was observed a single time. V gene TRBV2 combines with J gene TRBJ2-1; D unresolved. In germline, CDR1 is SNHLY, CDR2 FYNNEI. The V and J ends lost 2 bases and 0 bases respectively, with 8 bases between them. This CDR3 contains 15 residues. The CDR3 sequence is CASSESPSSYNEQFF. CDR3 sequence (DNA): TGTGCCAGCAGTGAAAGCCCGAGCTCCTACAATGAGCAGTTCTTC. The whole variable domain, remainder taken from reference TRBV2 and TRBJ2-1, is EPEVTQTPSHQVTQMGQEVILRCVPISNHLYFYWYRQILGQKVEFLVSFYNNEISEKSEIFDDQFSVERPDGSNFTLKIRSTKLEDSAMYFCASSESPSSYNEQFFGPGTRLTVL.